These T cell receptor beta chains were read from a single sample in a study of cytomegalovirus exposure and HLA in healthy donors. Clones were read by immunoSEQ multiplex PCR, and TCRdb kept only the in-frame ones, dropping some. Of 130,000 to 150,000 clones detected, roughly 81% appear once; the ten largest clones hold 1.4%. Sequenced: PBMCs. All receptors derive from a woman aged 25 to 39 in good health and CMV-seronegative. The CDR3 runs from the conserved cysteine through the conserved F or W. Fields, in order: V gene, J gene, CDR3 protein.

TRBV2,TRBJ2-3,CASSVGGAKSTDTQYF
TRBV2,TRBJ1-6,CASGETGGQYNSPLHF
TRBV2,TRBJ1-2,CASSAPNYGYTF
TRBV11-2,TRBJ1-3,CASSLVLGPGNTIYF
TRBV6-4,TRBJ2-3,CASTYTPGTSYPDTDTQYF
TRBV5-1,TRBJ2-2,CASSLLTDTGELFF
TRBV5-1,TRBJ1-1,CASSLGTGLNTEAFF
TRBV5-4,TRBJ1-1,CASSLGDRNTEAFF
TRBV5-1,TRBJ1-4,CASSLAPGNEKLFF
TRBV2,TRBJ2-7,CASTPTGRSYEQYF
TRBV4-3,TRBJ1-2,CASSQDWNRDGYTF
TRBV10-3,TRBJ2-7,CAISTGGVSYEQYF
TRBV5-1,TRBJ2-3,CASSLRGAGTQYF
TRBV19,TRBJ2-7,CARGQGAYEQYF
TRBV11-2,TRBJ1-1,CASSLGGQSNTEAFF
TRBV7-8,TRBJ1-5,CASSLFTDSNQPQHF
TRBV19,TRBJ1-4,CASSINRPPNEKLFF
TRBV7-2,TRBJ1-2,CASSSRTGQNGYTF
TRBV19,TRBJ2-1,CASSTNGQGEQFF
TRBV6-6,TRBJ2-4,CASRPDRLKNIQYF
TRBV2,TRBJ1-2,CASSEFEGAGGYTF
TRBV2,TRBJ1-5,CASSPGQGRGNQPQHF
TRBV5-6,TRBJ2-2,CASSPLGRNTGELFF
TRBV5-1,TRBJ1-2,CASSPLPGANYGYTF
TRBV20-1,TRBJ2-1,CSARQGHEQFF
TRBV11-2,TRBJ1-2,CASSLAEGYGYTF
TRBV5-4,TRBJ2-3,CASSLRTSGTDTQYF
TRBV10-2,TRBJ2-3,CASSDLAGNPSTDTQYF
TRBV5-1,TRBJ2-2,CASSWTGNTGELFF
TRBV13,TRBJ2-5,CASSTWTGDETQYF
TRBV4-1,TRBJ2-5,CASSPSRSSGETQYF
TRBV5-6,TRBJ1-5,CASSFRGGHQPQHF
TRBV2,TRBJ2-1,CASSVAGWFF
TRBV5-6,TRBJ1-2,CASSLNSRANYGYTF
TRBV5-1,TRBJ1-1,CASSLGHSEEAFF